Each of the 3 T cell receptor beta chains below was sequenced from the same sample in a study of cytomegalovirus exposure and HLA in healthy donors. Method: immunoSEQ multiplex PCR; TCRdb's copy keeps in-frame clones and lacks some. The sample yields some 150,000 clones, 75% to 90% seen once. The sequenced material came from PBMCs. The receptors originated from a woman aged 25 to 45 in good health and CMV-seropositive.

This rearrangement joins TRBV4-1 to TRBJ1-5; TRBD1 matches 7 bases. Unmatched junction bases numbered 5, after V lost 2 bases and J lost 1 base. Germline V gives CDR1 MGHRA, CDR2 YSYEKL. The CDR3 consists of 16 residues. The CDR3 is CASSQPPGQSNQPQHF. In nucleotides, the CDR3 is TGCGCCAGCAGCCAACCTCCGGGACAGAGCAATCAGCCCCAGCATTTT.

The CDR3 sequence: CAISDSAGGEKLFF. Written as DNA, the CDR3 is TGTGCCATCAGTGACTCGGCAGGGGGTGAAAAACTGTTTTTT. The chain links TRBV10-3 to TRBJ1-4, with TRBD1 matching over 7 bases. CDR1 and CDR2 from the germline V gene are ENHRY and SYGVKD. V lost 3 bases to trimming and J lost 7 bases; unmatched junction nucleotides: 5. CDR3 length equals 14 residues.

The chain is built from TRBV7-8 and TRBJ1-1; weak D call: TRBD1 (6 bases). The CDR3 covers 13 residues. Germline CDR1 and CDR2: SGHVS and FQNEAQ. Trimming took 5 bases from V and 2 from J, leaving 9 bases between them. The CDR3 spells CASSPQGNTEAFF. CDR3 coding DNA: TGTGCCAGCAGCCCACAGGGAAACACTGAAGCTTTCTTT.